The rows below give T cell receptor beta chains drawn from one sample of a study of blood T cell repertoires in COVID-19. Using immunoSEQ multiplex PCR, the repertoire was profiled, and TCRdb retains in-frame clones only, with some absent. The sample contains 150,000 to 200,000 clones, 65% to 85% of which appear only once. Sequenced input: peripheral blood. The source is a woman aged 80 or older with active or convalescent COVID-19. CDR3s include the opening cysteine and the closing phenylalanine or tryptophan. A D gene is named only where the DNA matches it firmly. Where a row states a size, it is once, few, many or the class of an expanded clone; other rows omit it.

clone_size: -
j_call: TRBJ1-2
d_call: -
v_call: TRBV6-5
cdr3_aa: CASSFQGAYGYTF
cdr3_nt: TGTGCCAGCAGTTTCCAGGGTGCCTATGGCTACACCTTC

clone_size: once
j_call: TRBJ1-5
d_call: -
v_call: TRBV4-3
cdr3_aa: CASSQEARGNQPQHF
cdr3_nt: TGCGCCAGCAGCCAAGAAGCCCGGGGGAATCAGCCCCAGCATTTT

clone_size: -
j_call: TRBJ2-2
d_call: -
v_call: TRBV12-5
cdr3_aa: CASGRVEAGELFF
cdr3_nt: TGTGCTAGTGGCCGGGTGGAGGCCGGGGAGCTGTTTTTT

clone_size: once
j_call: TRBJ2-7
d_call: -
v_call: TRBV19
cdr3_aa: CASSQGVEQYF
cdr3_nt: TGTGCCAGTAGCCAGGGCGTTGAGCAGTACTTC

clone_size: -
j_call: TRBJ2-7
d_call: -
v_call: TRBV5-1
cdr3_aa: CASSRGESYEQYF
cdr3_nt: TGCGCCAGCAGCCGCGGAGAAAGCTACGAGCAGTACTTC

clone_size: -
j_call: TRBJ2-1
d_call: TRBD1
v_call: TRBV2
cdr3_aa: CASSIQGNSINNEQFF
cdr3_nt: TGTGCCAGCAGTATACAGGGGAATTCCATCAACAATGAGCAGTTCTTC

clone_size: -
j_call: TRBJ2-7
d_call: TRBD1
v_call: TRBV9
cdr3_aa: CASSHGQGYDNEQYF
cdr3_nt: TGTGCCAGCAGCCATGGACAGGGGTATGACAACGAGCAGTACTTC

clone_size: -
j_call: TRBJ2-5
d_call: -
v_call: TRBV6-2/TRBV6-3
cdr3_aa: CASSSTRETQYF
cdr3_nt: TGTGCCAGCAGTTCGACTAGAGAGACCCAGTACTTC

clone_size: once
j_call: TRBJ2-7
d_call: TRBD2
v_call: TRBV5-1
cdr3_aa: CASSSAGRSNEQYF
cdr3_nt: TGCGCCAGCAGCTCAGCCGGGAGGTCCAACGAGCAGTACTTC

clone_size: -
j_call: TRBJ2-7
d_call: TRBD1
v_call: TRBV7-2
cdr3_aa: CASSSGQTYEQYF
cdr3_nt: TGTGCCAGCAGCTCGGGACAGACCTACGAGCAGTACTTC

clone_size: -
j_call: TRBJ2-2
d_call: -
v_call: TRBV7-2
cdr3_aa: CASSLPAAFTGELFF
cdr3_nt: TGTGCCAGCAGCTTACCCGCGGCTTTCACCGGGGAGCTGTTTTTT

clone_size: -
j_call: TRBJ1-5
d_call: -
v_call: TRBV4-3
cdr3_aa: CASSQDQWGDQPQHF
cdr3_nt: TGCGCCAGCAGCCAAGACCAATGGGGGGATCAGCCCCAGCATTTT

clone_size: -
j_call: TRBJ2-7
d_call: -
v_call: TRBV18
cdr3_aa: CASRSQSYEQYF
cdr3_nt: TGTGCCAGCCGCTCACAGTCCTACGAGCAGTACTTC

clone_size: -
j_call: TRBJ2-1
d_call: TRBD1
v_call: TRBV4-3
cdr3_aa: CASSQNTGGYNEQFF
cdr3_nt: TGCGCCAGCAGCCAAAATACAGGGGGCTACAATGAGCAGTTCTTC

clone_size: -
j_call: TRBJ2-7
d_call: TRBD1
v_call: TRBV4-3
cdr3_aa: CASSQEGQGGSEQYF
cdr3_nt: TGCGCCAGCAGCCAAGAGGGACAGGGGGGGTCCGAGCAGTACTTC

clone_size: -
j_call: TRBJ1-5
d_call: -
v_call: TRBV6-6
cdr3_aa: CASWDTHSNQPQHF
cdr3_nt: TGTGCCAGCTGGGACACACATAGCAATCAGCCCCAGCATTTT